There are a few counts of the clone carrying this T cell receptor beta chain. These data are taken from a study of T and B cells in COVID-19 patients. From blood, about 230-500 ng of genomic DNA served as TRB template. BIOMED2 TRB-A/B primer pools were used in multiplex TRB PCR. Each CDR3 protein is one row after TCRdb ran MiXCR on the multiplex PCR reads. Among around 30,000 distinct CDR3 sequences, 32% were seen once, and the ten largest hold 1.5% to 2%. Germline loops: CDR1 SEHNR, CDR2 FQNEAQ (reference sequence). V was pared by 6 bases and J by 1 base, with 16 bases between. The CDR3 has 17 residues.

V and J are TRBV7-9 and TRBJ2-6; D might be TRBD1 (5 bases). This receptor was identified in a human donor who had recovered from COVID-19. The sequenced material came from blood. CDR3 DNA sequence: TGTGCCAGCAGGCGTGATGACAGATCATCTGGGGCCAACGTCCTGACTTTC. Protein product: CASRRDDRSSGANVLTF.